This TCR beta chain was captured by sequencing in a study of OX40 agonist ivuxolimab in advanced cancers. Across the study: Every patient in dose escalation had hepatocellular carcinoma, melanoma, renal cell or head and neck cancer.

Profiling relied on immunoSEQ multiplex PCR, and the TCRdb table lists in-frame clones only, not all of them. The table lists roughly 74,000 clones, around 94% of them singletons. The sampling schedule covered blood at baseline, cycle 4 day 1, and cycle 7 day 1. Source: CD4+ or CD8+ T cells sorted from blood, taken in a trial of the OX40 agonist ivuxolimab. This TCR derives from an adult with an advanced solid tumor such as melanoma, head and neck, liver or kidney cancer.

The CDR3 region is CASSQGLDTQYF. For the CDR3, the DNA is TGCGCCAGCAGCCAAGGCCTAGATACGCAGTATTTT. The V call is TRBV4-3, the J call TRBJ2-3; no reliable D call. Germline CDR1 is LGHNA and CDR2 is YSLEER. The CDR3 has 12 residues. Between the trimmed V and J ends, which lost 1 base and 5 bases, there was a span of 4 bases.